The 21 T cell receptor beta chains listed next were all sequenced from one sample in a study of cytomegalovirus exposure and HLA in healthy donors. TCRdb's copy holds only in-frame clones and misses some; the assay was immunoSEQ multiplex PCR. The sample has tens of thousands of clones, approximately 88% seen once; the top ten hold about an eighth. The sequenced material came from PBMCs. Receptor source: a woman aged 18-29 years in good health and CMV-seropositive.

This clone showed up just a few times. The J gene is TRBJ1-2, the V gene TRBV2; D is ambiguous. The CDR3 runs to 11 residues. From germline, CDR1 is SNHLY and CDR2 FYNNEI. The V end was cut by 7 bases, the J end by 6 bases, with 9 bases between. CDR3 sequence reads: CASTPTDGYTF. The DNA of the CDR3 is TGTGCCAGCACTCCTACGGATGGCTACACCTTC.

J is TRBJ1-4 and V is TRBV9; D remains unclear. This CDR3 comprises 15 residues. The germline CDR1 and CDR2 sequences are SGDLS and YYNGEE. Trimming removed 0 bases from V and 5 bases from J, with 11 bases in between. CDR3 in amino acids: CASSVGGEVNEKLFF. CDR3 coding DNA: TGTGCCAGCAGCGTAGGCGGAGAAGTAAATGAAAAACTGTTTTTT.

V gene TRBV30 combines with J gene TRBJ1-4; no clear D. The CDR3 totals 13 residues. CDR1 is GTSNPN, CDR2 SVGIG, per germline (reference sequence). With 5 bases removed from V and 0 bases from J, the gap between germline ends came to 7 bases. This chain's CDR3 is CAWEGSTNEKLFF. The CDR3 bases are TGTGCCTGGGAGGGTTCAACTAATGAAAAACTGTTTTTT.

The rearrangement uses TRBV7-2 and TRBJ2-7; 8 nucleotides match TRBD1. CDR1 and CDR2 (germline): SGHTA, FQGNSA. Losses at the gene ends were 3 bases for V and 0 bases for J; bases not matched to a gene: 1. The CDR3 totals 14 residues. In DNA form, the CDR3 reads TGTGCCAGCAGCTTCCAGGGGGCCTCCTACGAGCAGTACTTC. Protein: CASSFQGASYEQYF. The full variable domain, completed using reference TRBV7-2 and TRBJ2-7, is GAGVSQSPSNKVTEKGKDVELRCDPISGHTALYWYRQSLGQGLEFLIYFQGNSAPDKSGLPSDRFSAERTGGSVSTLTIQRTQQEDSAVYLCASSFQGASYEQYFGPGTRLTVT.

This chain uses TRBV28 with TRBJ1-1; 8 bases align to TRBD1. Germline V gene sequence: CDR1 MDHEN, CDR2 SYDVKM. The CDR3 is made up of 15 amino acids. V trimming: 7 bases; J trimming: 0 bases; junction bases outside the gene matches: 7. As DNA, the CDR3 is TGTGCCAGCAATCCCCAACAGGGGGTGAACACTGAAGCTTTCTTT. Amino acids: CASNPQQGVNTEAFF.

The chain joins TRBV28 to TRBJ2-7; unclear D gene. The CDR3 is 11 amino acids. The germline CDR1 and CDR2 sequences are MDHEN and SYDVKM. V was trimmed by 4 bases and J by 3 bases, leaving 4 bases between them. The CDR3 spells CASSSYYEQYF. CDR3 DNA sequence: TGTGCCAGCAGTTCCTACTACGAGCAGTACTTC.

J is TRBJ1-3 and V is TRBV30, with D maybe TRBD1 (5 bases). V was clipped by 4 bases and J by 0 bases, with 10 bases between them. This CDR3 has 14 amino acids. The germline gives CDR1 GTSNPN, CDR2 SVGIG (reference sequence). CDR3 residues: CAWKGGASGNTIYF. In DNA form, the CDR3 reads TGTGCCTGGAAAGGAGGGGCCTCTGGAAACACCATATATTTT.

This clone showed up just a few times. This chain connects TRBV10-1 to TRBJ2-2; D uncertain. CDR1 is WNHNN, CDR2 SYGVQD, per germline (reference sequence). The CDR3 is made up of 13 amino acids. V was cut by 2 bases and J by 6 bases, with 7 bases left in between. CDR3 region: CASSENTAGELFF. CDR3 in DNA: TGCGCCAGCAGTGAGAATACGGCCGGGGAGCTGTTTTTT.

V and J are TRBV18 and TRBJ1-1; 7 nucleotides match TRBD1. The V and J ends lost 3 bases and 4 bases, in that order; junction bases with no gene match: 14. CDR1 is KGHSH and CDR2 is LQKENI in the germline V gene. This CDR3 has 17 residues. This CDR3 reads CASSPSQGQVVGTEAFF. As DNA, the CDR3 is TGTGCCAGCTCACCTAGTCAAGGACAGGTAGTGGGCACTGAAGCTTTCTTT.

The rearrangement joins TRBV7-8 to TRBJ1-2; no clear D gene. Trimming took 3 bases from V and 8 from J, leaving 19 bases between them. Germline-derived CDR1 and CDR2 are SGHVS and FQNEAQ. CDR3 length equals 15 residues. CDR3 nucleotides: TGTGCCAGCAGCTTTCGGGGATCCTCCTTCCTGGGCTACACCTTC. Its protein is CASSFRGSSFLGYTF. Using reference TRBV7-8 and TRBJ1-2 for the parts outside the CDR3, the full variable domain is GAGVSQSPRYKVAKRGQDVALRCDPISGHVSLFWYQQALGQGPEFLTYFQNEAQLDKSGLPSDRFFAERPEGSVSTLKIQRTQQEDSAVYLCASSFRGSSFLGYTFGSGTRLTVV.

This rearrangement joins TRBV4-1 to TRBJ2-3; 7 bases are shared with TRBD1. This CDR3 spans 16 amino acids. Trimming at V came to 0 bases and at J to 1 base, leaving 4 bases not matched to a gene. Germline CDR1 and CDR2: MGHRA and YSYEKL. CDR3 in amino acids: CASSQDPGTGTDTQYF. The CDR3 DNA reads as TGCGCCAGCAGCCAAGATCCCGGGACAGGCACAGATACGCAGTATTTT.

In its sample, this clone was seen once. This sequence joins TRBV7-8 and TRBJ1-2; 11 positions agree with TRBD1. CDR3 size: 14 residues. The V and J ends lost 5 bases and 3 bases, in that order; junction bases with no gene match: 2. Germline CDR1 is SGHVS and CDR2 is FQNEAQ. CDR3 sequence (DNA): TGTGCCAGCAGCCCGGGACAGGGGGACTATGGCTACACCTTC. Its translation: CASSPGQGDYGYTF. Supplemented by reference TRBV7-8 and TRBJ1-2, the full variable domain reads GAGVSQSPRYKVAKRGQDVALRCDPISGHVSLFWYQQALGQGPEFLTYFQNEAQLDKSGLPSDRFFAERPEGSVSTLKIQRTQQEDSAVYLCASSPGQGDYGYTFGSGTRLTVV.

The chain uses TRBV11-2 and TRBJ2-5, with 8 bases fitting TRBD2. The CDR3 is 15 amino acids. CDR1 is SGHAT, CDR2 FQNNGV, per germline. V gave up 7 bases and J gave up 1 base; unmatched junction bases: 8. This chain's CDR3 is CASTHPGGSQETQYF. CDR3 nucleotide sequence: TGTGCCAGCACCCACCCGGGGGGGAGCCAAGAGACCCAGTACTTC.

This clone appeared a single time. The rearrangement joins TRBV5-6 to TRBJ2-3, with a possible D match to TRBD1 (5 bases). CDR1 and CDR2 (germline): SGHDT, YYEEEE. V was cut by 5 bases and J by 5 bases, with 12 bases left in between. The CDR3 is 13 residues long. The CDR3 loop reads CASRVREGDTQYF. CDR3 bases: TGTGCCAGCAGGGTCAGGGAAGGAGATACGCAGTATTTT.

This chain links TRBV6-1 with TRBJ1-3; no clear D. The CDR3 length is 15 residues. Trimming shortened V by 3 bases and J by 3 bases, and 12 bases separated the two germline ends. In germline, CDR1 is MNHNS, CDR2 SASEGT. The CDR3: CASSEGQAFGNTIYF. CDR3 sequence (DNA): TGTGCCAGCAGTGAGGGTCAGGCCTTTGGAAACACCATATATTTT.

The rearrangement joins TRBV5-1 to TRBJ1-1; the D gene is possibly TRBD1 (5 bases). V gave up 4 bases and J gave up 0 bases, with 16 bases separating them. Germline-derived CDR1 and CDR2 are SGHRS and YFSETQ. The CDR3 has 16 amino acids. CDR3 in amino acids: CASSTRSGGLNTEAFF. CDR3 in DNA: TGCGCCAGCAGCACCCGATCCGGGGGATTGAACACTGAAGCTTTCTTT. Variable domain in full (rest from reference TRBV5-1 and TRBJ1-1): KAGVTQTPRYLIKTRGQQVTLSCSPISGHRSVSWYQQTPGQGLQFLFEYFSETQRNKGNFPGRFSGRQFSNSRSEMNVSTLELGDSALYLCASSTRSGGLNTEAFFGQGTRLTVV.

This clone was seen more than once but under ten times. The genes are TRBV7-2 and TRBJ2-1; possible D gene TRBD2, 5 bases. The V and J ends lost 3 bases and 2 bases respectively, with 11 bases between them. The germline V gene encodes CDR1 SGHTA and CDR2 FQGNSA. CDR3 length: 15 amino acids. The CDR3, as DNA: TGTGCCAGCAGCTTTGATCTCGGGGCCTACAATGAGCAGTTCTTC. This encodes CASSFDLGAYNEQFF.

The rearrangement joins TRBV4-2 to TRBJ2-3; D is unclear. The CDR3 contains 16 residues. From germline, CDR1 is LGHNA and CDR2 YNFKEQ. Deletions cut 5 bases from V and 3 bases from J, with 18 bases between. The CDR3 here is CASSSLGPPRTDTQYF. The DNA of the CDR3 is TGTGCCAGCAGCAGTCTGGGCCCCCCAAGGACAGATACGCAGTATTTT.

The chain employs TRBV19 and TRBJ2-4; TRBD2 matches 8 bases. The V and J ends lost 6 bases and 3 bases, in that order; junction bases with no gene match: 10. Germline CDR1 is LNHDA and CDR2 is SQIVND (reference sequence). This CDR3 contains 16 residues. As DNA, the CDR3 is TGTGCCAGTAGGGGTAGCGGGGACGCTAGCAAAAACATTCAGTACTTC. Translated: CASRGSGDASKNIQYF.

V usage is TRBV6-5 and J usage is TRBJ2-7, with TRBD1 matching over 7 bases. With V trimmed by 2 bases and J by 5 bases, 3 bases remained unmatched. The CDR3 contains 13 residues. Germline assignment: CDR1 MNHEY and CDR2 SVGAGI. CDR3 DNA sequence: TGTGCCAGCAGTTACCGACAGGGCGACGAGCAGTACTTC. Its protein is CASSYRQGDEQYF.

The chain joins TRBV5-6 to TRBJ1-5; D is ambiguous. V gave up 4 bases and J gave up 3 bases, with 8 bases separating them. Germline V CDR1 and CDR2: SGHDT, YYEEEE. The CDR3 spans 13 residues. This chain's CDR3 is CASSNNNNQPQHF. CDR3 sequence (DNA): TGTGCCAGCAGCAACAACAACAATCAGCCCCAGCATTTT.